This is a list of T cell receptor beta chains from one sample in a study of blood T cell repertoires in COVID-19. Assay: immunoSEQ multiplex PCR; the TCRdb copy retains only in-frame clones and omits some. The repertoire consists of just over 300,000 clones, with 80% to 90% occurring once and the leading ten covering 2.2%. The sample was PBMCs or T cells enriched from blood (not recorded which). The receptors were gathered from a man aged 30 to 45 who had recovered from COVID-19. The CDR3 runs from the conserved cysteine through the conserved F or W. A D gene is named only where the DNA matches it firmly. Not all rows give a size; the values are once, few, many and, for expanded clones, a class.

V	size	J	D	CDR3	DNA
TRBV2	.	TRBJ1-5	TRBD1	CASSYRGGQPQHF	TGTGCCAGCAGCTACAGGGGGGGCCAGCCCCAGCATTTT
TRBV7-9	.	TRBJ1-4	.	CASSRLGGLTNEKLFF	TGTGCCAGCAGCCGTCTCGGGGGGCTGACTAATGAAAAACTGTTTTTT
TRBV3-1/TRBV3-2	.	TRBJ2-3	TRBD1	CASSLEGAQATQYF	TGTGCCAGCAGCCTCGAGGGGGCGCAGGCTACGCAGTATTTT
TRBV6-6	.	TRBJ1-1	.	CASSYTSGGTEAFF	TGTGCCAGCAGTTATACTTCCGGGGGCACTGAAGCTTTCTTT
TRBV2	.	TRBJ1-1	TRBD1	CASSWDRGKGTEAFF	TGTGCCAGCAGCTGGGACAGGGGAAAGGGCACTGAAGCTTTCTTT
TRBV10-2	.	TRBJ1-4	TRBD1	CASSEDRGSEKLFF	TGCGCCAGCAGTGAGGACAGGGGGAGTGAAAAACTGTTTTTT
TRBV5-6	.	TRBJ2-3	.	CASSLGQYTDTQYF	TGTGCCAGCAGCTTGGGACAGTACACAGATACGCAGTATTTT
TRBV6-2/TRBV6-3	few	TRBJ1-1	TRBD1	CASSPQGMGTEAFF	TGTGCCAGCAGCCCACAGGGGATGGGGACTGAAGCTTTCTTT
TRBV7-3	.	TRBJ1-1	TRBD1	CASSLGVGTGGTEAFF	TGTGCCAGCAGCTTAGGGGTTGGGACAGGGGGCACTGAAGCTTTCTTT
TRBV9	.	TRBJ2-5	.	CASSTGDSTETQYF	TGTGCCAGCTCGACGGGGGACTCGACAGAGACCCAGTACTTC
TRBV11-2	.	TRBJ1-1	TRBD1	CASTRGLVNTEAFF	TGTGCCAGCACCAGGGGGCTTGTGAACACTGAAGCTTTCTTT
TRBV9	.	TRBJ1-2	TRBD1	CASSGQTGSYGYTF	TGTGCCAGCAGCGGACAGACAGGGAGCTATGGCTACACCTTC
TRBV24-1	.	TRBJ2-1	TRBD2	CATRLVWGGEQFF	TGTGCCACAAGACTCGTTTGGGGGGGAGAGCAGTTCTTC
TRBV18	.	TRBJ2-5	.	CASSPLGGTDQETQYF	TGTGCCAGCTCACCACTCGGAGGGACAGACCAAGAGACCCAGTACTTC
TRBV2	once	TRBJ2-7	.	CASSEVQGLSYEQYF	TGTGCCAGCAGTGAAGTACAGGGTCTTTCATACGAGCAGTACTTC
TRBV5-5	.	TRBJ1-1	.	CASSSIPPDRTNTEAFF	TGTGCCAGCAGCTCGATTCCCCCGGACAGAACGAACACTGAAGCTTTCTTT
TRBV7-9	.	TRBJ1-2	.	CASSSDESFGGPYGYTF	TGTGCCAGCAGCTCGGATGAGTCGTTCGGGGGGCCCTATGGCTACACCTTC
TRBV12-2	.	TRBJ1-4	.	CASRPNRVANEKLFF	TGTGCAAGTCGCCCGAACAGGGTGGCTAATGAAAAACTGTTTTTT
TRBV7-4	few	TRBJ1-1	.	CASSLWAGVGDTEAFF	TGTGCCAGCAGCTTATGGGCAGGGGTTGGCGACACTGAAGCTTTCTTT
TRBV2	once	TRBJ2-1	TRBD2	CASTTGTSGGEQFF	TGTGCCAGCACCACCGGAACTAGCGGGGGGGAGCAGTTCTTC
TRBV3-1/TRBV3-2	.	TRBJ1-5	.	CASSAQINQPQHF	TGTGCCAGCAGCGCACAGATCAATCAGCCCCAGCATTTT
TRBV5-1	.	TRBJ1-6	.	CASSFGGKLNSPLHF	TGCGCCAGCAGCTTCGGGGGGAAGTTAAATTCACCCCTCCACTTT
TRBV5-1	.	TRBJ1-2	.	CASSLGGDYGYTF	TGCGCCAGCAGCTTAGGGGGAGACTATGGCTACACCTTC
TRBV27	.	TRBJ1-6	.	CASRDSGSPLHF	TGTGCCAGCAGGGACAGTGGTTCACCCCTCCACTTT
TRBV20-1	.	TRBJ1-2	.	CRRDGYTF	TGCAGGAGGGATGGCTACACCTTC
TRBV9	.	TRBJ1-2	.	CASSSTWEGVGYGYTF	TGTGCCAGCAGCTCCACCTGGGAGGGGGTTGGCTATGGCTACACCTTC
TRBV6-6	.	TRBJ1-4	.	CASSYATRELNEKLFF	TGTGCCAGCAGTTACGCCACACGGGAACTTAATGAAAAACTGTTTTTT
TRBV7-9	.	TRBJ2-1	TRBD2	CASTKTTSGLYNEQFF	TGTGCCAGCACCAAGACGACTAGCGGACTCTACAATGAGCAGTTCTTC